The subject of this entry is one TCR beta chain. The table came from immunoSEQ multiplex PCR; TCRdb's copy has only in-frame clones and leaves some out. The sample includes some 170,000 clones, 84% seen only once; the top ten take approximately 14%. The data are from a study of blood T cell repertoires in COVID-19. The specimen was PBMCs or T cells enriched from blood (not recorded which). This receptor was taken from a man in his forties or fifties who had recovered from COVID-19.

The CDR3: CASSAGLAGGGDTQYF. CDR3 coding DNA: TGTGCCAGCAGCGCGGGACTAGCGGGGGGAGGAGATACGCAGTATTTT. The gene calls are TRBV6-4 and TRBJ2-3; TRBD2 matches 15 bases. The V and J ends lost 6 bases and 5 bases, in that order; junction bases with no gene match: 6. Germline V CDR1 and CDR2: MRHNA, SNTAGT. The CDR3 covers 16 residues.